Presented here are 23 T cell receptor beta chains from one specimen sequenced in a study of PD-L1 blockade in urothelial cancer. TCRdb keeps only in-frame clones here, not all; method: immunoSEQ multiplex PCR. The sample has nearly 2,500 clones; around a third are singletons. The input for sequencing was tumor tissue, taken before atezolizumab (anti-PD-L1) treatment. All receptors derive from a man aged 55 to 70 with urothelial cancer.

The chain combines TRBV6-8 with TRBJ2-5; possible D gene TRBD1, 6 bases. Trimming removed 6 bases from V and 2 bases from J, with 19 bases in between. Germline CDR1 is MNHGY and CDR2 is SAAAGT. The CDR3 consists of 16 residues. The CDR3 here is CASRPGQSYIQETQYF. The CDR3, as DNA: TGTGCCAGCAGACCCGGACAGTCCTATATACAAGAGACCCAGTACTTC.

The genes are TRBV28 and TRBJ2-7; 8 bases are shared with TRBD1. The CDR3 is made up of 15 amino acids. Per germline, CDR1 MDHEN and CDR2 SYDVKM. V shed 6 bases, J shed 2 bases, and the junction held 9 bases outside the gene matches. CDR3 in amino acids: CASSLRGQATYEQYF. CDR3 in DNA: TGTGCCAGCAGCCTAAGGGGACAGGCGACCTACGAGCAGTACTTC.

In this sample, this clone turned up once. The rearrangement links TRBV28 to TRBJ1-3; the D is unclear. Germline V gives CDR1 MDHEN, CDR2 SYDVKM. V was trimmed by 8 bases and J by 2 bases, leaving 16 bases between them. The CDR3 length is 15 residues. The CDR3 bases are TGTGCCAGCCGGGCAAGTATGGCAGCTGGAAACACCATATATTTT. Amino acids: CASRASMAAGNTIYF.

The rearrangement uses TRBV5-1 and TRBJ1-1; tentatively, D is TRBD1 (5 bases). CDR3 length: 14 residues. The V gene's germline CDR1 is SGHRS and CDR2 YFSETQ. V was trimmed by 3 bases and J by 0 bases, leaving 9 bases between them. The CDR3 spells CASSSGTMNTEAFF. The CDR3 DNA reads TGCGCCAGCAGCTCCGGGACCATGAACACTGAAGCTTTCTTT. The full variable domain, with the rest looked up from reference TRBV5-1 and TRBJ1-1, is KAGVTQTPRYLIKTRGQQVTLSCSPISGHRSVSWYQQTPGQGLQFLFEYFSETQRNKGNFPGRFSGRQFSNSRSEMNVSTLELGDSALYLCASSSGTMNTEAFFGQGTRLTVV.

This clone was recorded a few times. Some base could not be read or is ambiguous, and its residue is marked X. This sequence joins TRBV11-1 and TRBJ1-2; D is uncertain. The V gene's germline CDR1 is SGHAT and CDR2 FQDESV (reference sequence). Trimming took off 5 bases at V and 4 bases at J, with 20 bases between the two ends. The CDR3 contains 16 residues. The CDR3 nucleotides read TGTGCCAGCAGCGATACTGGGTCCGGARACCGCTATGGCTACACCTTC. Translating gives CASSDTGSGXRYGYTF.

The V call is TRBV19, the J call TRBJ1-6, with TRBD1 as a possible D gene (5 bases). From germline, CDR1 is LNHDA and CDR2 SQIVND (reference sequence). The CDR3 consists of 12 residues. V was clipped by 3 bases and J by 14 bases, with 11 bases between them. This CDR3 is CASSIDSGALHF. The CDR3 DNA reads as TGTGCCAGTAGTATTGACAGCGGGGCCCTCCACTTT.

CDR3: CATSRDWGPQETQYF. CDR3 nucleotide sequence: TGTGCCACCAGCAGAGATTGGGGACCCCAAGAGACCCAGTACTTC. This chain connects TRBV15 to TRBJ2-5; either TRBD1 or TRBD2 may supply D (5 bases each). The CDR3 is 15 residues long. Germline V CDR1 and CDR2: LNHNV, YYDKDF (reference sequence). V was trimmed by 0 bases and J by 1 base, leaving 9 bases between them.

The rearrangement links TRBV19 to TRBJ1-2, with D perhaps matching TRBD1 (5 bases). Germline CDR1 reads LNHDA; CDR2 reads SQIVND (reference sequence). V gave up 5 bases and J gave up 4 bases, with 23 bases separating them. CDR3 length: 17 residues. CDR3 bases: TGTGCCAGTAGTGACATGACCGGGACGGATACGGGCTATGGCTACACCTTC. This gives the protein CASSDMTGTDTGYGYTF.

The V call is TRBV6-8, the J call TRBJ1-2; D possibly corresponds to TRBD1 (5 bases). Germline CDR1 is MNHGY and CDR2 is SAAAGT. The CDR3 consists of 13 residues. Between the trimmed V and J ends, which lost 2 bases and 4 bases, there was a span of 8 bases. The CDR3 coding sequence is TGTGCCAGCAGTTACGGGGGGACCTATGGCTACACCTTC. It encodes CASSYGGTYGYTF.

The chain uses TRBV19 and TRBJ1-5, with a weak D call TRBD1 (5 bases). Germline CDR1 LNHDA, CDR2 SQIVND (reference sequence). The CDR3 loop spans 13 amino acids. V was shortened by 10 bases and J by 3 bases, with 13 bases between the two germline ends. Written as DNA, the CDR3 is TGTGCCACGGAGCAGGGAAACAATCAGCCCCAGCATTTT. It specifies CATEQGNNQPQHF.

The chain recombines TRBV11-3 with TRBJ1-3, with 7 bases that match TRBD1. Looked up from germline, CDR1 is SGHNT and CDR2 is YENEEA. CDR3 length: 15 residues. With V trimmed by 4 bases and J by 4 bases, 7 bases remained unmatched. The CDR3 nucleotides read TGTGCCAGCAGCTCACTACAGGGGTACGGAAACACCATATATTTT. Translating it yields CASSSLQGYGNTIYF.

The chain has TRBV4-2 and TRBJ1-6; 8 nucleotides align to TRBD1. CDR3 length: 21 residues. The V gene end was trimmed by 1 base and the J gene end by 9 bases; junction bases not matched to a gene: 23. Germline CDR1 is LGHNA and CDR2 is YNFKEQ. CDR3 residues: CASSQGAGRGGRGLLSSPLHF. The DNA of the CDR3 is TGTGCCAGCAGCCAAGGTGCCGGTCGCGGGGGCAGGGGGCTCTTGAGTTCACCCCTCCACTTT.

The chain uses TRBV18 and TRBJ1-2; D is uncertain. Trimming stripped 3 bases from V and 3 bases from J, with 5 bases between. This CDR3 is 12 amino acids long. Germline V lookup: CDR1 KGHSH, CDR2 LQKENI. The CDR3, as DNA: TGTGCCAGCTCACCCGACTACTATGGCTACACCTTC. Protein sequence: CASSPDYYGYTF.

This sequence joins TRBV10-2 and TRBJ1-2, with 7 bases lining up with TRBD1. Germline-derived CDR1 and CDR2 are WSHSY and SAAADI. With 5 bases clipped from V and 4 bases from J, the junction kept 10 bases outside the gene matches. The CDR3 has 15 amino acids. This CDR3 is CASSSRQGSGYGYTF. The CDR3 DNA reads as TGCGCCAGCAGTAGTAGACAGGGAAGCGGCTATGGCTACACCTTC.

This clone was counted a single time. This chain connects TRBV28 to TRBJ2-2, with 7 bases fitting TRBD2. Looked up from germline, CDR1 is MDHEN and CDR2 is SYDVKM. V was pared by 4 bases and J by 4 bases, with 9 bases of the junction left unmatched. CDR3 length equals 16 residues. CDR3 amino acids: CASSSGGARGTGELFF. The CDR3 nucleotides read TGTGCCAGCAGTTCGGGGGGAGCTCGGGGCACCGGGGAGCTGTTTTTT.

This clone has only a few counts. The chain employs TRBV15 and TRBJ2-2; D assignment may be TRBD1 or TRBD2 (5 bases each). The CDR3 totals 16 residues. Germline lookup yields CDR1 LNHNV and CDR2 YYDKDF (reference sequence). Trimming stripped 5 bases from V and 0 bases from J, with 13 bases between. The CDR3 DNA reads as TGTGCCACCAGCTCAAGGGACGGGTCGAACACCGGGGAGCTGTTTTTT. This encodes CATSSRDGSNTGELFF.

The gene calls are TRBV14 and TRBJ2-7; D not certain. The CDR3 spans 14 residues. CDR1 SGHDN and CDR2 FVKESK come from the germline V gene. Trimming took 4 bases from V and 3 from J, leaving 13 bases between them. CDR3 loop: CASSPDTNFYEQYF. In DNA form, the CDR3 reads TGTGCCAGCAGCCCCGACACGAACTTCTACGAGCAGTACTTC. The whole variable domain, remainder taken from reference TRBV14 and TRBJ2-7, is EAGVTQFPSHSVIEKGQTVTLRCDPISGHDNLYWYRRVMGKEIKFLLHFVKESKQDESGMPNNRFLAERTGGTYSTLKVQPAELEDSGVYFCASSPDTNFYEQYFGPGTRLTVT.

The rearrangement joins TRBV25-1 to TRBJ1-1, with TRBD1 as a possible D gene (5 bases). The CDR3 covers 15 residues. Per the germline V gene, CDR1 is MGHDK and CDR2 is SYGVNS. Deletions cut 1 base from V and 6 bases from J, with 15 bases between. Here the CDR3 DNA reads TGTGCCAGCAGTGAATCTGGGGACGCGAGTCCTGAAGCTTTCTTT. The encoded protein is CASSESGDASPEAFF.

V usage is TRBV30 and J usage is TRBJ2-1; 7 bases agree with TRBD1. J lost 5 bases, V lost 8 bases, and 6 bases had no gene match. CDR3 length: 12 residues. The germline CDR1 and CDR2 sequences are GTSNPN and SVGIG (reference sequence). The CDR3 loop reads CAQRQGNNEQFF. CDR3 DNA: TGTGCCCAGAGACAGGGTAACAATGAGCAGTTCTTC. The full variable domain, with the rest looked up from reference TRBV30 and TRBJ2-1, is SQTIHQWPATLVQPVGSPLSLECTVEGTSNPNLYWYRQAAGRGLQLLFYSVGIGQISSEVPQNLSASRPQDRQFILSSKKLLLSDSGFYLCAQRQGNNEQFFGPGTRLTVL.

CDR3 amino acids: CASSSAGRGGSYNEQFF. The CDR3 DNA is TGTGCCAGCAGCTCCGCCGGGAGGGGGGGGTCCTACAATGAGCAGTTCTTC. The chain links TRBV11-3 to TRBJ2-1; 8 bases fit TRBD2. Unmatched junction bases numbered 9, after V lost 4 bases and J lost 1 base. The CDR3 contains 17 residues. CDR1 and CDR2 from the germline V gene are SGHNT and YENEEA.

CDR3 in DNA: TGTGCCAGCAGTTTAATCGGGACTAGTGGTGGAGATACGCAGTATTTT. Its translation is CASSLIGTSGGDTQYF. The chain recombines TRBV28 with TRBJ2-3; 8 bases map to TRBD2. The CDR3 is 16 residues long. Trimming cost V 2 bases and J 5 bases; bases outside gene matches: 9. Germline CDR1 is MDHEN and CDR2 is SYDVKM.

For this clone: A junction end diverges from the germline sequence, so it may reflect a read error. The V gene is TRBV10-3, the J gene TRBJ1-5; weak D call: TRBD1 (6 bases). CDR3 length: 16 amino acids. Per germline, CDR1 ENHRY and CDR2 SYGVKD. The CDR3 bases are TGTGCCAGCAGTGAGAACCCGGAACAGGGAAATCAGCCCCAGCATTTT. It yields the protein CASSENPEQGNQPQHF.

This chain links TRBV10-3 with TRBJ2-5; TRBD1 matches 9 bases. The CDR3 extends over 17 amino acids. With V trimmed by 0 bases and J by 5 bases, 10 bases remained unmatched. From germline, CDR1 is ENHRY and CDR2 SYGVKD. This chain's CDR3 is CAISESGGQGSMETQYF. CDR3 DNA sequence: TGTGCCATCAGTGAGTCCGGGGGACAGGGATCGATGGAGACCCAGTACTTC.